The rows below give T cell receptor beta chains drawn from one sample of a study of cytomegalovirus exposure and HLA in healthy donors. The table came from immunoSEQ multiplex PCR; TCRdb's copy has only in-frame clones and leaves some out. The sample records under 200,000 clones, almost 80% being singletons. The sample was PBMCs. The source is a man aged 25-45 years in good health and CMV-seronegative. Each CDR3 is given with its conserved first and last residue. Fields, in order: clone size, V gene, J gene, D gene, CDR3 protein, CDR3 DNA. A D gene is named only where the DNA matches it firmly. Clone sizes are given selectively: once, few, many, or a class where the clone is expanded.

few	TRBV9	TRBJ1-3	NA	CASSAVGQPGNTIYF	TGTGCCAGCAGCGCGGTCGGACAACCTGGAAACACCATATATTTT
NA	TRBV19	TRBJ2-5	NA	CASSIVQGEETQYF	TGTGCCAGTAGTATAGTACAGGGTGAAGAGACCCAGTACTTC
NA	TRBV7-2	TRBJ2-1	TRBD2	CASSSPGGSYNEQFF	TGTGCCAGCAGCTCCCCGGGGGGCTCCTACAATGAGCAGTTCTTC
once	TRBV5-4	TRBJ2-3	TRBD2	CASKSTSGGSDTQYF	TGTGCCAGCAAATCGACTAGCGGGGGTTCTGATACGCAGTATTTT
NA	TRBV29-1	TRBJ2-7	NA	CSVEDIRGAREQYF	TGCAGCGTTGAAGATATCCGGGGGGCGCGGGAGCAGTACTTC
NA	TRBV28	TRBJ1-2	NA	CASSAGTQSYGYTF	TGTGCCAGCAGTGCAGGGACACAGAGCTATGGCTACACCTTC
NA	TRBV4-1	TRBJ1-3	NA	CASSQVGLKRNSSGNTIYF	TGCGCCAGCAGCCAAGTCGGGTTAAAAAGGAATTCCTCTGGAAACACCATATATTTT
NA	TRBV7-3	TRBJ2-6	NA	CASSPSGLPSGANVLTF	TGTGCCAGCAGCCCGTCGGGACTTCCCTCTGGGGCCAACGTCCTGACTTTC
NA	TRBV7-9	TRBJ1-5	NA	CASSLHSDSNQPQHF	TGTGCCAGCAGCTTACATTCAGATAGCAATCAGCCCCAGCATTTT
once	TRBV7-3	TRBJ2-2	NA	CASSLSPDPGELFF	TGTGCCAGCAGCTTATCTCCAGATCCCGGGGAGCTGTTTTTT
once	TRBV27	TRBJ2-1	TRBD2	CASSTPRAGEGLRNEQFF	TGTGCCAGCAGTACACCTCGAGCGGGGGAGGGACTTAGGAATGAGCAGTTCTTC
NA	TRBV25-1	TRBJ2-7	NA	CASSPPTSPSSYEQYF	TGTGCCAGCAGTCCCCCAACTAGCCCATCTTCCTACGAGCAGTACTTC
few	TRBV6-4	TRBJ2-2	TRBD2	CASSERGGTGELFF	TGTGCCAGCAGTGAGCGGGGGGGCACCGGGGAGCTGTTTTTT
NA	TRBV9	TRBJ1-3	NA	CASSVGTTVRNTIYF	TGTGCCAGCAGCGTGGGGACAACAGTAAGGAACACCATATATTTT
NA	TRBV27	TRBJ2-3	NA	CASSLWGEGADTQYF	TGTGCCAGCAGTTTATGGGGGGAGGGGGCAGATACGCAGTATTTT
once	TRBV5-6	TRBJ1-1	NA	CASSLGGILGNTEAFF	TGTGCCAGCAGCTTGGGAGGGATCCTTGGGAACACTGAAGCTTTCTTT
NA	TRBV7-8	TRBJ2-1	NA	CASRLGTQPTNEQFF	TGTGCCAGCCGACTCGGGACTCAGCCCACCAATGAGCAGTTCTTC
few	TRBV11-2	TRBJ1-2	TRBD1	CASTGEGQGNYGYTF	TGTGCCAGCACCGGAGAGGGACAGGGAAACTATGGCTACACCTTC
NA	TRBV11-1	TRBJ2-2	NA	CASSSWLTGRDGELFF	TGTGCCAGCAGCTCTTGGCTGACAGGGCGGGACGGGGAGCTGTTTTTT
NA	TRBV30	TRBJ1-3	NA	CAWSARLDSSGNTIYF	TGTGCCTGGAGTGCCCGACTAGACAGCAGTGGAAACACCATATATTTT
NA	TRBV9	TRBJ2-7	NA	CASSLYLSGVSEQYF	TGTGCCAGCAGTCTATACCTCTCGGGAGTCTCGGAGCAGTACTTC
few	TRBV29-1	TRBJ1-4	TRBD1	CSVLTGALEKLFF	TGCAGCGTCCTTACAGGGGCACTTGAAAAACTGTTTTTT
NA	TRBV2	TRBJ1-5	NA	CASNSLNQPQHF	TGTGCCAGCAACAGCCTCAATCAGCCCCAGCATTTT
few	TRBV30	TRBJ1-2	TRBD1	CAWTPGTGRGYGYTF	TGTGCCTGGACCCCCGGGACAGGGAGGGGATATGGCTACACCTTC
NA	TRBV7-6	TRBJ1-2	TRBD1	CASSLTDRGYGYTF	TGTGCCAGCAGCTTGACTGACAGGGGCTATGGCTACACCTTC
few	TRBV9	TRBJ1-2	NA	CASSVGERGYGYTF	TGTGCCAGCAGCGTAGGCGAACGGGGTTATGGCTACACCTTC
NA	TRBV4-3	TRBJ2-5	NA	CASSQDRTVQETQYF	TGCGCCAGCAGCCAAGATCGGACAGTGCAAGAGACCCAGTACTTC
NA	TRBV10-1	TRBJ2-7	NA	CASSDGGDTYEQYF	TGCGCCAGCAGTGATGGGGGGGACACCTACGAGCAGTACTTC
NA	TRBV6-5	TRBJ2-1	NA	CASSYEGGRRFF	TGTGCCAGCAGTTACGAGGGCGGCCGTAGGTTCTTC
NA	TRBV4-3	TRBJ2-1	TRBD1	CASSLGQGNNEQFF	TGCGCCAGCAGCCTGGGACAGGGGAACAATGAGCAGTTCTTC
NA	TRBV10-2	TRBJ1-5	TRBD1	CASRNGQGASNQPQHF	TGCGCCAGCAGAAACGGACAGGGTGCGAGCAATCAGCCCCAGCATTTT
NA	TRBV2	TRBJ2-7	NA	CASSVARDEQYF	TGTGCCAGCAGTGTCGCCAGGGACGAGCAGTACTTC
NA	TRBV6-5	TRBJ2-7	TRBD1	CASSLGQGHSEQYF	TGTGCCAGCAGTCTGGGACAGGGCCACAGCGAGCAGTACTTC
NA	TRBV11-2	TRBJ2-5	TRBD2	CASSPGLAKETQYF	TGTGCCAGCAGCCCGGGACTAGCTAAAGAGACCCAGTACTTC
few	TRBV6-9	TRBJ2-7	TRBD1	CASSFTGTGDVEQYF	TGTGCCAGCAGTTTTACCGGGACAGGGGATGTCGAGCAGTACTTC
NA	TRBV7-2	TRBJ1-5	NA	CASSLDGRGLTPWHF	TGTGCCAGCAGCTTAGATGGGCGGGGCCTAACCCCGTGGCATTTT
once	TRBV9	TRBJ2-7	TRBD2	CASSVGGTSLSYEQYF	TGTGCCAGCAGCGTAGGCGGGACTAGCCTATCCTACGAGCAGTACTTC
NA	TRBV30	TRBJ1-1	NA	CAWKSLHTEAFF	TGTGCCTGGAAGAGTCTGCACACTGAAGCTTTCTTT
NA	TRBV18	TRBJ2-7	TRBD1	CASSPPAGTASYEQYF	TGTGCCAGCTCACCTCCGGCCGGGACAGCATCCTACGAGCAGTACTTC
NA	TRBV5-1	TRBJ1-3	NA	CASSAQDSGNTIYF	TGCGCCAGCAGCGCCCAGGACTCTGGAAACACCATATATTTT
NA	TRBV6-8	TRBJ2-3	TRBD2	CASSLKVLADMDTQYF	TGTGCCAGCAGTTTAAAGGTCCTAGCGGACATGGATACGCAGTATTTT
NA	TRBV30	TRBJ2-5	NA	CALKRGGQETQYF	TGTGCCTTAAAACGGGGTGGGCAAGAGACCCAGTACTTC